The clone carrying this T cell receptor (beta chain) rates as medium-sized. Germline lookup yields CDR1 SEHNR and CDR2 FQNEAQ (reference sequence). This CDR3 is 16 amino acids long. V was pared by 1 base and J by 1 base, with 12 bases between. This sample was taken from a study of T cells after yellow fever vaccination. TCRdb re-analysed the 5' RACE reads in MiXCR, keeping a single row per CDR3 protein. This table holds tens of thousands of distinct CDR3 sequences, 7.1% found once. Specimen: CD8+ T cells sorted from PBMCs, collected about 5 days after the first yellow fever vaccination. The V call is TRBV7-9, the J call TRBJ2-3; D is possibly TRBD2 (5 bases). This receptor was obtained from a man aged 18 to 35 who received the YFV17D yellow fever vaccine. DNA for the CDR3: TGTGCCAGCAGCTTAGTTATGGAGGCTGGCACAGATACGCAGTATTTT. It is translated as CASSLVMEAGTDTQYF.